A single sample gave rise to the 25 T cell receptor beta chains below, sequenced in a study of blood T cells in healthy people across ages. A J-beta primer mix and a sample-barcoded 5' primer were used in a second PCR of about 7 to 12 cycles. Using its own MiXCR run on the 5' RACE reads, TCRdb lists one record per CDR3 protein. The sample comprises 1.5 million to 1.9 million distinct CDR3 sequences, roughly two fifths of which are singletons, and about 3.8% rests with the top ten. Sample: blood. These receptors were obtained from a woman in her late teens or twenties in good health.

The chain has TRBV3-1 and TRBJ2-1; TRBD2 aligns across 7 bases. The CDR3 is made up of 14 amino acids. V was pared by 1 base and J by 10 bases, with 7 bases of the junction left unmatched. Germline values: CDR1 LGHDT, CDR2 YNNKEL (reference sequence). CDR3 region: CASSQGNLGGEQFF. CDR3 DNA: TGTGCCAGCAGCCAAGGGAATTTGGGAGGGGAGCAGTTCTTC.

This clonotype was observed a handful of times. The chain uses TRBV11-2 and TRBJ1-1, with D possibly TRBD1 on 6 matching bases. Germline V gene lookup returns CDR1 SGHAT and CDR2 FQNNGV. Between the trimmed V and J ends, which lost 5 bases and 0 bases, there was a span of 13 bases. CDR3 length: 15 residues. This chain's CDR3 is CASSPHGQMNTEAFF. CDR3 in DNA: TGTGCCAGCAGCCCTCATGGACAGATGAACACTGAAGCTTTCTTT.

V is TRBV20-1 and J is TRBJ2-1, with D hard to call. CDR3 length equals 15 residues. The V end lost 0 bases, the J end lost 3 bases, and 12 bases lay between the germline ends. Germline CDR1 and CDR2: DFQATT and SNEGSKA (reference sequence). The CDR3 coding sequence is TGCAGTGCTAGAGATACTGCAGGTGTCTACAATGAGCAGTTCTTC. It translates to CSARDTAGVYNEQFF.

The J gene is TRBJ2-3, the V gene TRBV12-3 or TRBV12-4; 8 positions match TRBD2. Germline trimming cut 7 bases from V and 6 bases from J; bases unmatched to any gene: 3. This CDR3 comprises 12 residues. The CDR3 DNA reads TGTGCCAGCAAGCCTAGCGGGGATACGCAGTATTTT. Protein product: CASKPSGDTQYF.

This clonotype was observed a few times. The chain employs TRBV14 and TRBJ1-5; 8 bases are shared with TRBD1. There are 16 residues in the CDR3. V trimming: 1 base; J trimming: 5 bases; junction bases outside the gene matches: 7. In germline, CDR1 is SGHDN, CDR2 FVKESK. CDR3 amino acids: CASSQVGQGSHQPQHF. CDR3 bases: TGTGCCAGCAGCCAAGTTGGACAGGGATCCCATCAGCCCCAGCATTTT.

This clonotype is a singleton in its sample. Compared with germline, one end of the junction differs, possibly owing to a read error. This chain connects TRBV7-4 to TRBJ2-1, with 8 bases aligning to TRBD1. CDR1 and CDR2 from the germline V gene are SGHVT and SQSDAQ. The CDR3 is 18 residues long. The CDR3 is CAGSLGGGQGLGYNEQFF. The DNA for the CDR3 is TGTGCCGGCAGCCTAGGGGGTGGACAGGGATTGGGCTACAATGAGCAGTTCTTC.

This clonotype showed up just a few times. This may come from a read error, since a much larger clone is one base off. The gene calls are TRBV12-3 or TRBV12-4 and TRBJ1-2, with D perhaps TRBD1 (5 bases). The CDR3 loop spans 14 amino acids. The CDR3 loop is CAGSFGTDGYGYTF. The CDR3 coding sequence is TGTGCCGGCAGCTTCGGGACGGACGGGTATGGCTACACCTTC.

In this sample, this clonotype turned up a few times. This chain connects TRBV7-2 to TRBJ2-1; the match to TRBD1 covers 7 bases. CDR1 SGHTA and CDR2 FQGNSA come from the germline V gene. The CDR3 is 13 residues long. V lost 5 bases to trimming and J lost 4 bases; unmatched junction nucleotides: 2. The DNA of the CDR3 is TGTGCCAGCAGCGAACAGGGGTACAATGAGCAGTTCTTC. This encodes CASSEQGYNEQFF.

The chain uses TRBV5-8 and TRBJ1-2; no firm D call. Germline CDR1 and CDR2: SGHTS and YDEGEE. This CDR3 comprises 13 residues. Between the trimmed V and J ends, which lost 3 bases and 4 bases, there was a span of 10 bases. CDR3: CASSCREGYGYTF. DNA of the CDR3: TGTGCCAGCAGCTGCAGAGAGGGCTATGGCTACACCTTC.

Only a few counts were recorded for this clonotype. The chain uses TRBV5-1 and TRBJ2-1; 7 bases map to TRBD2. The CDR3 consists of 15 residues. CDR1 is SGHRS and CDR2 is YFSETQ in the germline V gene. J gave up 5 bases and V 1 base, and 6 bases lay outside the gene matches. CDR3 protein: CASSLFLAEDNEQFF. CDR3 sequence (DNA): TGCGCCAGCAGCTTGTTTCTAGCGGAGGACAATGAGCAGTTCTTC.

The gene calls are TRBV15 and TRBJ2-3; 10 nucleotides match TRBD1. V lost 0 bases to trimming and J lost 7 bases; unmatched junction nucleotides: 7. Looked up from germline, CDR1 is LNHNV and CDR2 is YYDKDF (reference sequence). The CDR3 runs 16 residues. CDR3 region: CATSRDRGTGVHTQYF. Here the CDR3 DNA reads TGTGCCACCAGCAGAGATCGGGGGACAGGGGTCCATACGCAGTATTTT.

The chain employs TRBV12-3 or TRBV12-4 and TRBJ2-1, with 12 bases fitting TRBD2. This CDR3 has 16 residues. With 6 bases clipped from V and 2 bases from J, the junction kept 5 bases outside the gene matches. In DNA form, the CDR3 reads TGTGCCAGCAGCTTCAGGACTAGCGGGACCTACAATGAGCAGTTCTTC. This gives the protein CASSFRTSGTYNEQFF.

About this clonotype: This may be a read error, as it is one base from a much larger clone. The J gene is TRBJ2-1, the V gene TRBV9, with 9 bases lining up with TRBD2. J lost 3 bases, V lost 0 bases, and 4 bases had no gene match. The germline CDR1 and CDR2 sequences are SGDLS and YYNGEE. This CDR3 region has 16 residues. The CDR3 bases are TGTGCCAGCAGCGTAGACGCTAGCGGGGTCTACAATGAGCAGTTCTTC. It translates to CASSVDASGVYNEQFF. Using reference TRBV9 and TRBJ2-1 for the parts outside the CDR3, the full variable domain is DSGVTQTPKHLITATGQRVTLRCSPRSGDLSVYWYQQSLDQGLQFLIQYYNGEERAKGNILERFSAQQFPDLHSELNLSSLELGDSALYFCASSVDASGVYNEQFFGPGTRLTVL.

This clonotype was seen a handful of times. The V call is TRBV27, the J call TRBJ1-5; D unresolved. This CDR3 comprises 14 residues. Looked up from germline, CDR1 is MNHEY and CDR2 is SMNVEV (reference sequence). Deletions cut 6 bases from V and 3 bases from J, with 12 bases between. The CDR3 region is CASRARRNNQPQHF. In nucleotides, the CDR3 is TGTGCCAGCAGGGCCCGTCGGAACAATCAGCCCCAGCATTTT.

The chain has TRBV29-1 and TRBJ1-4; a weak D match, TRBD1 (6 bases). Trimming took off 4 bases at V and 12 bases at J, with 21 bases between the two ends. The germline V gene has CDR1 SQVTM and CDR2 ANQGSEA. This CDR3 is 14 amino acids long. CDR3 amino acids: CSVAETRGKSELFF. CDR3 bases: TGCAGCGTTGCCGAAACCAGGGGCAAGTCGGAACTGTTTTTT.

This chain uses TRBV4-3 with TRBJ2-3; D is perhaps TRBD2 (5 bases). CDR1 is LGHNA and CDR2 is YSLEER in the germline V gene. Trimming took 5 bases from V and 0 from J, leaving 9 bases between them. CDR3 length equals 14 residues. The CDR3 coding sequence is TGCGCCAGCAGCGAGCGGATTAGCACAGATACGCAGTATTTT. Protein sequence: CASSERISTDTQYF.

This clonotype was counted between two and nine times. The rearrangement uses TRBV29-1 and TRBJ2-3; possible D gene TRBD2, 6 bases. V dropped 0 bases and J dropped 5 bases, with 18 bases sitting between them. The CDR3 has 16 residues. Per the germline V gene, CDR1 is SQVTM and CDR2 is ANQGSEA. CDR3 sequence reads: CSVEERERVLVDTQYF. DNA of the CDR3: TGCAGCGTTGAAGAAAGAGAGCGGGTATTGGTAGATACGCAGTATTTT.

The chain recombines TRBV5-1 with TRBJ2-2; possibly TRBD2 for D (5 bases). Germline V lookup: CDR1 SGHRS, CDR2 YFSETQ. This CDR3 region has 15 residues. V shed 3 bases and J shed 4 bases, with 13 bases lying between them. The CDR3 DNA reads TGCGCCAGCAGCTGGGCCCCGGGGAGCACCGGGGAGCTGTTTTTT. Translated: CASSWAPGSTGELFF. Looking up the rest from reference TRBV5-1 and TRBJ2-2 gives the full variable domain: KAGVTQTPRYLIKTRGQQVTLSCSPISGHRSVSWYQQTPGQGLQFLFEYFSETQRNKGNFPGRFSGRQFSNSRSEMNVSTLELGDSALYLCASSWAPGSTGELFFGEGSRLTVL.

CDR3 in amino acids: CASSQAPLETQYF. Here the CDR3 DNA reads TGTGCCAGCAGCCAAGCCCCTCTAGAGACCCAGTACTTC. The rearrangement joins TRBV3-1 to TRBJ2-7; D is unresolved. The J call is in doubt because the DNA end fits TRBJ2-5 better. The CDR3 has 13 residues. Germline V lookup: CDR1 LGHDT, CDR2 YNNKEL (reference sequence).

This clonotype was found a few times. The CDR3 spells CASSLGVRENEAPLHF. Written as DNA, the CDR3 is TGTGCCAGCAGCTTAGGGGTTAGGGAAAATGAAGCACCCCTCCACTTT. This chain joins TRBV7-2 and TRBJ1-6; D is undetermined. Deletions cut 1 base from V and 11 bases from J, with 18 bases between. CDR1 and CDR2 from the germline V gene are SGHTA and FQGNSA. The CDR3 length is 16 residues.

A few counts support this clonotype. The chain combines TRBV27 with TRBJ2-6, with D perhaps TRBD1 (6 bases). This CDR3 contains 20 residues. The germline V and J ends were trimmed by 5 bases and 1 base, with 24 bases remaining between them. Germline CDR1 reads MNHEY; CDR2 reads SMNVEV (reference sequence). CDR3 amino acids: CASSAKTSGVIKSGANVLTF. The CDR3 nucleotides read TGTGCCAGCAGTGCTAAGACCTCAGGGGTAATCAAGTCTGGGGCCAACGTCCTGACTTTC. Using reference TRBV27 and TRBJ2-6 for the parts outside the CDR3, the full variable domain is EAQVTQNPRYLITVTGKKLTVTCSQNMNHEYMSWYRQDPGLGLRQIYYSMNVEVTDKGDVPEGYKVSRKEKRNFPLILESPSPNQTSLYFCASSAKTSGVIKSGANVLTFGAGSRLTVL.

The chain joins TRBV20-1 to TRBJ2-5; D assignment may be TRBD1 or TRBD2 (5 bases each). Germline V CDR1 and CDR2: DFQATT, SNEGSKA (reference sequence). The ends were cut back, 1 base at V and 2 bases at J, with 14 bases in the middle. This CDR3 spans 15 amino acids. CDR3 loop: CSARVRTWGQETQYF. The CDR3 bases are TGCAGTGCTAGAGTACGGACTTGGGGGCAAGAGACCCAGTACTTC.

The CDR3 DNA is TGTGCCAGCCCCAAGACTAGCGGGAGCCCCTCTGGGGAGCTGTTTTTT. Amino acid sequence: CASPKTSGSPSGELFF. The V gene is TRBV7-2, the J gene TRBJ2-2; 12 nucleotides align to TRBD2. The germline V gene has CDR1 SGHTA and CDR2 FQGNSA. V shed 8 bases, J shed 8 bases, and the junction held 12 bases outside the gene matches. The CDR3 totals 16 residues.

The chain carries TRBV5-1 and TRBJ2-1; TRBD2 aligns across 10 bases. CDR3 size: 15 residues. V was pared by 2 bases and J by 7 bases, with 6 bases of the junction left unmatched. Looked up from germline, CDR1 is SGHRS and CDR2 is YFSETQ. The DNA of the CDR3 is TGCGCCAGCAGCTTCACTAGCGGGACCGTAAATGAGCAGTTCTTC. Residues: CASSFTSGTVNEQFF.

The V gene is TRBV20-1, the J gene TRBJ2-7; 8 bases fit TRBD1. Germline loops: CDR1 DFQATT, CDR2 SNEGSKA (reference sequence). The V segment lost 4 bases and the J segment 2 bases; nucleotides outside the gene matches: 7. This CDR3 is 14 amino acids long. The CDR3 DNA reads TGCAGTGCTAATAGGGTGGACAGGGCCTACGAGCAGTACTTC. As protein: CSANRVDRAYEQYF.